This TCR beta chain was recorded in a study of cytomegalovirus exposure and HLA in healthy donors. Vbeta (60) and Jbeta (13) primers were used in the PCR. TCRdb's table, derived via immunoSEQ multiplex PCR, lists solely in-frame clones and lacks some. Of fewer than 250,000 clones listed, around 76% are singletons. The V end lost 7 bases, the J end lost 1 base, and 13 bases lay between the germline ends. The CDR3 is 15 amino acids. Germline loops: CDR1 MNHNY, CDR2 SVGAGI (reference sequence). Input material: PBMCs. The gene calls are TRBV6-6 and TRBJ2-2, with D possibly TRBD2 on 5 matching bases. The receptor was isolated from a man between 18 and 35 years old in good health and CMV-seronegative. The CDR3 DNA reads as TGTGCCAGCAATCCTGGGAGCGTGAACACCGGGGAGCTGTTTTTT. Its translation is CASNPGSVNTGELFF.